This T cell receptor (beta chain) was sequenced in a study of cytomegalovirus exposure and HLA in healthy donors (dated 2017 in TCRdb). Describing the broader study: An earlier analysis of roughly 570 of the donors reported under 300 Gb of sequence data and 95 million to 120 million unique TCR beta sequences obtained from some 200 million T cells. Around 320 gigabases of sequencing data and some 85 million unique TCR sequences were included in an early release covering several hundred HLA-typed donors. Of the 300 to 450 genotyped donors, 81% fell in the genetic ancestry cluster associated with self-reported Caucasian donors. The aim of the study was to test whether cataloging public T cell receptors could identify signatures of past pathogen exposure. The T cell repertoires of about 700 subjects were profiled by immunosequencing and related to cytomegalovirus serostatus. Besides the first cohort of roughly 640 subjects, a separate validation cohort made up of over 100 different subjects was used. High-throughput TCR immunosequencing, statistical association of individual TCRs with disease status, and machine learning were combined to predict cytomegalovirus infection status. A later analysis re-examined previously published TCR beta repertoires from hundreds of donors and added high-resolution HLA genotyping to investigate patterns of TCR occurrence. The later analysis used no new phenotypic data to find candidate immune exposures, relying instead on TCR beta sequences and their occurrence across donors. An earlier analysis of 587 of the donors used high-throughput TCR beta sequencing to judge whether each TCR beta V gene segment behaved as functional or pseudogenic. Alongside the repertoire data, information on donor age, sex, ethnicity and CMV serostatus was compiled. Genome-wide SNP genotypes for about 55% of the roughly 670 donors were used in a later genetic analysis, which treated that subset as a discovery cohort. All discovery cohort repertoires had been generated using a single sequencing platform. Class I and class II HLA loci were covered by the typing at four-digit resolution. The number of typed donors differed by locus: about 620-630 for A, B, C, DRB1 and DQB1; 500 to 550 for DQA1; around 580 for DPA1; and 400 to 480 for DPB1. About five DR-DQ haplotypes were treated as single units for association and clustering because of strong linkage in the cohort. Among 300 to 450 genotyped donors of the cohort, an average of approximately 240,000 unique TCR beta nucleotide sequences were sequenced per donor, around 20% of them non-productive. General study outcomes and caveats: Most CMV-associated TCR beta chains appeared to be HLA-restricted in a later analysis, and the HLA associations seemed to be driven largely by CMV exposure. The cohort was sequenced for TCR beta chains only, and without alpha or paired-chain data the features that could be detected were limited. Cytomegalovirus status was reported to be diagnosed by the classifier with high specificity and sensitivity in both the original and validation cohorts. Sequencing depth was assumed to be roughly uniform across donors in the presence/absence analyses, though that assumption may not hold. The study listed 150 to 200 TCR beta chains as associated with cytomegalovirus. According to the authors, the approach could potentially be generalized to other disease states and immunological phenotypes. The sequencing pipeline was judged likely to have produced a cluster of highly shared sequence variants as a technical artifact. Because HLA typing was missing for some donors at each locus, association tests included only the typed subset. Across donors, most TCR sequences were observed very rarely, whereas some public TCRs were present in many individuals. In a later analysis, TCR association rates were found to vary across HLA loci, with the most associated TCRs seen for DRB1 alleles and the fewest for HLA-C alleles. A later analysis found that HLA-associated TCR beta chains were more clonally expanded and had lower generation probabilities than equally common non-associated chains. In an earlier analysis of about 600 of the donors, most TCR beta V segments appeared in productive rearrangements about 87% or about 30% of the time, broadly matching IMGT annotations. A further reported finding was that TCR beta sequences accurately predicted the HLA-A and HLA-B alleles for most subjects in the first cohort. A few of the identified cytomegalovirus-associated TCR beta chains were confirmed in vitro to be specific for cytomegalovirus antigens. The earlier analysis of 450 to 700 of the donors excluded roughly 17 rarely observed V segments, including chromosome 9 orphons, because counts were too low. Linkage disequilibrium might explain the correlated functional status among segregating V segments, but an unknown experimental factor could not be ruled out. Specific HLA alleles were associated with over 15,000 TCR beta sequences at a false discovery rate of 0.05 in a later analysis. A later genetic analysis associated a missense DCLRE1C variant with V-gene and J-gene trimming of TCR beta chains, and an independent cohort replicated the association. For the cohort, immune exposure information was limited to CMV serostatus. Assigning TCR associations to individual alleles was difficult when HLA alleles, especially DR and DQ, strongly co-occurred. Several of the top co-occurrence clusters appeared to be linked to parvovirus B19, influenza, CMV and Epstein-Barr virus, according to a later analysis. The 87-base-pair reads could not distinguish some IMGT-functional V segments, including TRBV6-2 and TRBV6-3, so those segments were excluded. Compared with the approximately 670-donor mean, donors in an Asian-associated ancestry cluster had fewer N-insertions in productive TCRs, according to a later genetic analysis.

In total, 600 or so healthy bone marrow donors made up the cohort. Cohort members were all nominally healthy when sampled, although unrecorded immune exposures were likely present. The donor tested CMV seronegative, placing the donor among the approximately 360 seronegative members of the cohort. Each donor provided a peripheral blood sample, and peripheral blood mononuclear cells were used for TCR beta sequencing. The Qiagen DNeasy Blood Extraction Kit was used to extract genomic DNA from the blood cell samples. As to this clone: The clone's antigen remains unknown. No clone much larger than this one lies a single base away; base qualities are absent.

From the germline V gene, CDR1 is SGDLS and CDR2 is YYNGEE. Its CDR3 holds 17 amino acids, cysteine through phenylalanine. The only DNA kept is the CDR3, 51 bases in frame from the first base. V lost 3 bases and J lost 1 base; the stretch between them is 17 bases long. The library was made by the immunoSEQ multiplex PCR assay. For the multiplex PCR, a mixture combining 60 forward primers for TCR Vbeta segments and 13 reverse primers for TCR Jbeta segments was used. Amplification of the CDR3 region of rearranged TCR beta genes was performed with a multiplex PCR assay on genomic DNA. On the Illumina HiSeq System, the amplified TCR beta libraries were sequenced as 87-base-pair reads. The paper's processing steps were these. Across the roughly 700 repertoires, a later analysis counted some 81 million unique TCR beta chains, around 11 million of which were shared by at least two donors. To remove PCR and sequencing errors, raw reads were error-corrected and collapsed into unique sequences using a nearest-neighbor algorithm that merged closely related sequences. V, D and J gene segments were assigned by aligning CDR3 sequences to IMGT reference sequences. Each retained sequence needed at least a six-nucleotide match to both a V gene segment and a J gene segment. Rearrangements were classified as productive when the CDR3 lacked stop codons and remained in frame with V and J, and all other rearrangements were classified as non-productive. Following IMGT convention, CDR3 was defined as the stretch from the second conserved V-encoded cysteine to the conserved J-encoded phenylalanine. In an earlier analysis of just under 600 of the donors, sequences lacking an unambiguous match to a single V gene segment were excluded. In an earlier analysis of almost 600 of the donors, a V segment was called functional when productive rearrangements were above 56.7%, and segregating when the standard deviation between donors exceeded 5%. A statistical classification framework was developed to diagnose cytomegalovirus status using the catalog of TCR beta chain sequences. A later analysis assigned V and J genes by comparing TCR nucleotide sequences with IMGT/GENE-DB human TR gene sequences. In a later analysis, CDR3 sequences and most-parsimonious VDJ recombination scenarios were assigned using the TCRdist pipeline. In a later analysis, each TCR beta chain was defined by its CDR3 amino acid sequence together with its V-gene family, and reads without a unique V-gene family were excluded. In a later analysis, some 600 highly shared, low-generation-probability nucleotide sequences were removed to address suspected cross-contamination and a sequencing artifact. For each public chain, a later analysis derived a clonal expansion index from normalized ranks of inferred template counts within each repertoire. A later analysis computed generation probabilities with a VDJ recombination model fitted to out-of-frame rearrangements, and checked the results against IGoR. Hypergeometric tests were used in a later analysis to score TCR-TCR, TCR-HLA and TCR-CMV co-occurrence, with a repertoire-size bias correction applied to the TCR pairs. False discovery rates were estimated in a later analysis by permuting HLA or CMV assignments 20 times. In a later analysis, co-occurring TCRs were grouped using DBSCAN, and TCRdist sequence similarity was added for clustering within HLA-allele-positive subsets. Repertoires with fewer than 30,000 or more than 120,000 public chains, plus five repertoires with anomalous nucleotide sharing, were excluded from co-occurrence clustering. Entries here come from immuneACCESS through TCRdb and include only in-frame sequences with V and J called. Some clones fail to appear in such tables; in the studies checked, an unresolved V gene covers under half of the shortfall, and the cause of the remainder is unknown. V and J calls and clone size are given by that table; D and trimming were obtained from the DNA. For this sample there are 150,000 to 200,000 clones; around 80% appear just once. The ten largest clones capture around 0.99% of the sample.

This receptor was identified in a woman aged 40 to 50 in good health and CMV-seronegative. Sequenced sample: PBMCs. The chain links TRBV9 with TRBJ1-3; TRBD1 might be the D gene, on 5 matching bases. CDR3 region: CASSAGLGGNSGNTIYF. Read as DNA, the sequence is TGTGCCAGCAGCGCGGGACTGGGGGGGAATTCTGGAAACACCATATATTTT. The full variable domain, completed from the reference TRBV9 and TRBJ1-3 proteins outside the CDR3, reads DSGVTQTPKHLITATGQRVTLRCSPRSGDLSVYWYQQSLDQGLQFLIQYYNGEERAKGNILERFSAQQFPDLHSELNLSSLELGDSALYFCASSAGLGGNSGNTIYFGEGSWLTVV.